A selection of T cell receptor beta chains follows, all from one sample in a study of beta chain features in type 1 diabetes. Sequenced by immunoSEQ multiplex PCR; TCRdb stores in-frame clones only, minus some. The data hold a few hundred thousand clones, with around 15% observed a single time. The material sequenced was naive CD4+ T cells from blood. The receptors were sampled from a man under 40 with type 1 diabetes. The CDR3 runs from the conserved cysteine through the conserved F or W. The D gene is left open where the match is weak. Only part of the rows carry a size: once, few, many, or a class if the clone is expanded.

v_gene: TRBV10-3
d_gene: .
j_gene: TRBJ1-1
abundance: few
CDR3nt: TGTGCCATCAGTGAGTCGGGGCAGCCAATAGCTTTCTTT
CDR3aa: CAISESGQPIAFF

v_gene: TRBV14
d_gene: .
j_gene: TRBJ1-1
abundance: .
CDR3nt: TGTGCCAGCAGCCAAGTTGACAGCAGTGAAGCTTTCTTT
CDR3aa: CASSQVDSSEAFF

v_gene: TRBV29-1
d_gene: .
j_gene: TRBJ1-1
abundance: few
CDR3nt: TGCAGCGCCGGACAGCGGAACACTGAAGCTTTCTTT
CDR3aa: CSAGQRNTEAFF

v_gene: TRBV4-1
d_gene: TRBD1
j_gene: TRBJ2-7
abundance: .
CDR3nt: TGCGCCAGCAGCCAAGATTCCGGGACAGGGAGCTACGAGCAGTACTTC
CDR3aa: CASSQDSGTGSYEQYF

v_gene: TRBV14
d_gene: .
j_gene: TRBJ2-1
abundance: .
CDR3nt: TGTGCCAGCAACAACGATCGGAGTGAGCAGTTCTTC
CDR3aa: CASNNDRSEQFF

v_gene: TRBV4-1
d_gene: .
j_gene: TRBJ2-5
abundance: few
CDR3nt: TGCGCCAGCAGCCAAGATAGGGAGTTAGAGACCCAGTACTTC
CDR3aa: CASSQDRELETQYF

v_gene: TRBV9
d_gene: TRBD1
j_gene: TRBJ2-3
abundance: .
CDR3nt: TGTGCCAGCAGCATGGACAGGGGCCGGGATACGCAGTATTTT
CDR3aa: CASSMDRGRDTQYF

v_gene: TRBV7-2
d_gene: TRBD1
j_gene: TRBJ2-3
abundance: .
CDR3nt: TGTGCCAGCAGCTTGGGACAGCGCACAGATACGCAGTATTTT
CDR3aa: CASSLGQRTDTQYF

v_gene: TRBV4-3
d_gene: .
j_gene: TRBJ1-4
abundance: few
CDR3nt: TGCGCCAGCAGCCAAGATTACGAAATCAATGAAAAACTGTTTTTT
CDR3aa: CASSQDYEINEKLFF

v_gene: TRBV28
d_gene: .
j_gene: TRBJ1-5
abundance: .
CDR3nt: TGTGCCAGCATTAGGTTGTATAGCAATCAGCCCCAGCATTTT
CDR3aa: CASIRLYSNQPQHF

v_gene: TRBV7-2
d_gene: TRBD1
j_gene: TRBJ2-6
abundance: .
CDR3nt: TGTGCCAGCAGCTTATCAGGGGGCGGCTCTGGGGCCAACGTCCTGACTTTC
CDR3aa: CASSLSGGGSGANVLTF

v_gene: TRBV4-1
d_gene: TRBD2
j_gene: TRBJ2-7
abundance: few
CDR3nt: TGCGCCAGCAGCCAACCTACTAGCGGGAGGGCTTACGAGCAGTACTTC
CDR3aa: CASSQPTSGRAYEQYF

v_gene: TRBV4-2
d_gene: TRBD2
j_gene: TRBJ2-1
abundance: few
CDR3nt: TGTGCCAGCAGCCAGGCTATCTCTAGCGGGAGCTCCTACAATGAGCAGTTCTTC
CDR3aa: CASSQAISSGSSYNEQFF

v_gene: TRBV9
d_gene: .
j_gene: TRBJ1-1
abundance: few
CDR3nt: TGTGCCAGCAGCGTAGACCAGGGGAGGGCTGAAGCTTTCTTT
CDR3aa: CASSVDQGRAEAFF

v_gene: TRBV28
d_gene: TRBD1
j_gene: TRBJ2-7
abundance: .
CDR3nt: TGTGCCAGCAGTCCTCCGGACAGGGGGCGTAACGAGCAGTACTTC
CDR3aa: CASSPPDRGRNEQYF

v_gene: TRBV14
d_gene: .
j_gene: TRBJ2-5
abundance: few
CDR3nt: TGTGCCAGCAGCCAAGATCGCTTCGGAGAGACCCAGTACTTC
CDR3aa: CASSQDRFGETQYF

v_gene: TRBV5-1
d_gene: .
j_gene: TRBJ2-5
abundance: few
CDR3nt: TGCGCCAGCAGCGAGTGGGTGGAGACCCAGTACTTC
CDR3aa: CASSEWVETQYF

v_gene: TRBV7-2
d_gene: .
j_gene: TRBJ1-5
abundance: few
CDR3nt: TGTGCCAGCAGCTCCGGGGCAGCGTATCAGCCCCAGCATTTT
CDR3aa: CASSSGAAYQPQHF

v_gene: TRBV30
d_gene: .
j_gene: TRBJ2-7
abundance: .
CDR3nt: TGTGCCTGGAGTCCGAAGGGCCCTACGGGGTACGAGCAGTACTTC
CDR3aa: CAWSPKGPTGYEQYF

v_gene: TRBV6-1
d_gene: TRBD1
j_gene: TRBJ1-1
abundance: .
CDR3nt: TGTGCCAGCACCCTTCCAGGGGGCGCCACTGAAGCTTTCTTT
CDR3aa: CASTLPGGATEAFF

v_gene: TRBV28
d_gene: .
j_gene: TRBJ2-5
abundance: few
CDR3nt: TGTGCCAGCAGCGATCCCCAAGAGACCCAGTACTTC
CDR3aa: CASSDPQETQYF

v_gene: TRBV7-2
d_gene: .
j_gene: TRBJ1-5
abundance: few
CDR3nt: TGTGCCAGCAGGGCGGGGGGCACGCAGCCCCAGCATTTT
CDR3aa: CASRAGGTQPQHF

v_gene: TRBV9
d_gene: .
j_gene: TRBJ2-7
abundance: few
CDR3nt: TGTGCCAGCAGCCCAGGAGGGTCCCTCTCCGAGCAGTACTTC
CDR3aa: CASSPGGSLSEQYF

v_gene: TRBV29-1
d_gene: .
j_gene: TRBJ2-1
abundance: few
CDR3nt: TGCAGCGGCAAATCCTACAATGAGCAGTTCTTC
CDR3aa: CSGKSYNEQFF

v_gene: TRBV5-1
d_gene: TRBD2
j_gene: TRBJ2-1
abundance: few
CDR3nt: TGCGCCAGCGGGACTAGCGGGAGTTCCAATGAGCAGTTCTTC
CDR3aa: CASGTSGSSNEQFF

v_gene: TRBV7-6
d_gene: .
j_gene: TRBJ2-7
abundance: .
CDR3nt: TGTGCCAGCAGCTTCTGGGGCGAGCAGTACTTC
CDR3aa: CASSFWGEQYF

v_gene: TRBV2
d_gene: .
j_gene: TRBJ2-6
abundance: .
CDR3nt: TGTGCCAGCAGTGAAGAAGGGACTGGGGCCAACGTCCTGACTTTC
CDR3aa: CASSEEGTGANVLTF

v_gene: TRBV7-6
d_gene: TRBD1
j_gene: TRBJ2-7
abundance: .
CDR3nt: TGTGCCAGCAGCTCGTACCCGGGACAGGAATACGAGCAGTACTTC
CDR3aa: CASSSYPGQEYEQYF

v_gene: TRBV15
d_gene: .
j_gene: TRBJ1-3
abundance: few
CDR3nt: TGTGCCACCAGCAGAGACGGAAACACCATATATTTT
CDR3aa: CATSRDGNTIYF

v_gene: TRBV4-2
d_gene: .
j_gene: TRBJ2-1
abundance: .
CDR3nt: TGTGCCAGCAGCCAAGTGGCGGGATACAATGAGCAGTTCTTC
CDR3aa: CASSQVAGYNEQFF

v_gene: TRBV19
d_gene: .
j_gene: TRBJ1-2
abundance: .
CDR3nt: TGTGCCAGTATGCGAACAGCCCTCTATGGCTACACCTTC
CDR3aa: CASMRTALYGYTF

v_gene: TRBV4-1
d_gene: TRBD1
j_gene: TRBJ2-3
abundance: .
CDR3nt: TGCGCCAGCAGCCAAGCGGCACAGGGGAAAGATACGCAGTATTTT
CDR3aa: CASSQAAQGKDTQYF

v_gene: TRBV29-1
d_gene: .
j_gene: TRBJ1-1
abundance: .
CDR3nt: TGCAGCGTTGAAAAGGACGGGAACACTGAAGCTTTCTTT
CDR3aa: CSVEKDGNTEAFF

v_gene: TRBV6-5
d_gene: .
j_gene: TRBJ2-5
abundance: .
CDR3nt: TGTGCCAGCAGTTACTCGATGGTGACAAGGGAGACCCAGTACTTC
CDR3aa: CASSYSMVTRETQYF

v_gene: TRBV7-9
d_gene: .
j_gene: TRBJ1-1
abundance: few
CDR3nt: TGTGCCAGCAGCTCCGCGGGGGCGAACACTGAAGCTTTCTTT
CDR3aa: CASSSAGANTEAFF

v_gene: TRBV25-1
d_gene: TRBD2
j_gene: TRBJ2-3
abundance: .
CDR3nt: TGTGCCAGCAGTGGTATTCGCGGGAGCCCACCAGATACGCAGTATTTT
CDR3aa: CASSGIRGSPPDTQYF

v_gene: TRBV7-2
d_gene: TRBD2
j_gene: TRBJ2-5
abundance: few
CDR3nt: TGTGCCAGCAGCTTACGGCTAGCGGGACAAGAGACCCAGTACTTC
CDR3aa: CASSLRLAGQETQYF

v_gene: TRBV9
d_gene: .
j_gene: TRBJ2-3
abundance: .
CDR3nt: TGTGCCAGCAGCGTAGCCGGGCGGACTCCCACAGATACGCAGTATTTT
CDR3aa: CASSVAGRTPTDTQYF

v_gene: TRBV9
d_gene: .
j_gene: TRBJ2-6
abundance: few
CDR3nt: TGTGCCAGCAGCGTAGCGGGACACCTCTCTGGGGCCAACGTCCTGACTTTC
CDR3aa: CASSVAGHLSGANVLTF

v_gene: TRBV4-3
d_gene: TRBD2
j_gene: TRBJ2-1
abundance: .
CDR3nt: TGCGCCAGCAGCCAAGATAGGGGACTAGCGGGACCTTCGGGCAATGAGCAGTTCTTC
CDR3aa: CASSQDRGLAGPSGNEQFF

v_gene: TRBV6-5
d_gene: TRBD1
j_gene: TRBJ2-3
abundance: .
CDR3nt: TGTGCCAGCAGTTTGACAGGGACCAGCACAGATACGCAGTATTTT
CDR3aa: CASSLTGTSTDTQYF

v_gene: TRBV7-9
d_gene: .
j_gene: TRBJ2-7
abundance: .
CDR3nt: TGTGCCAGCAGCTTAGTACAGCTCAGCTCCTACGAGCAGTACTTC
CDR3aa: CASSLVQLSSYEQYF

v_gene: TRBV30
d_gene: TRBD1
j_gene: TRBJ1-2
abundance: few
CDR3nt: TGTGCCTTACACAGGGGATTGGGGTATGGCTACACCTTC
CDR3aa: CALHRGLGYGYTF

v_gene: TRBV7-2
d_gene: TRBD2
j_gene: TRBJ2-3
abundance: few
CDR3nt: TGTGCCAGCAGCGGGAGGGCACAAGATACGCAGTATTTT
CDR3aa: CASSGRAQDTQYF

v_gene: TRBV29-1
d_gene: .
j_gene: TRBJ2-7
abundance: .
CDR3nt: TGCAGCGTCGCGGACATTTACGAGCAGTACTTC
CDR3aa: CSVADIYEQYF

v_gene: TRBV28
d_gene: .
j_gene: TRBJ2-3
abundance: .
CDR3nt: TGTGCCAGCAGTTTGCCGGACTCAATTTCAGCGGATACGCAGTATTTT
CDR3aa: CASSLPDSISADTQYF

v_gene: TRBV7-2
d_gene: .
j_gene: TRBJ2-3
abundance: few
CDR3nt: TGTGCCAGCAGCTCCAGGGTAGTGGGCACAGATACGCAGTATTTT
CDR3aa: CASSSRVVGTDTQYF

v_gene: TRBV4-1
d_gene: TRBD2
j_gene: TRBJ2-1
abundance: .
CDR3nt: TGCGCCAGCAGCCAAGGACTAACTAGCGGGAGTTCCTACAATGAGCAGTTCTTC
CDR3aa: CASSQGLTSGSSYNEQFF

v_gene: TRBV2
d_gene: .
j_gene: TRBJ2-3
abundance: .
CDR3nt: TGTGCCTCGCGAAGGGACACAGATACGCAGTATTTT
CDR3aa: CASRRDTDTQYF

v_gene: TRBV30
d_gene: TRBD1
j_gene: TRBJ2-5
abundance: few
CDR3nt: TGTGCCTGGAGTGGGAACAGGGGGGAGACCCAGTACTTC
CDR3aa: CAWSGNRGETQYF

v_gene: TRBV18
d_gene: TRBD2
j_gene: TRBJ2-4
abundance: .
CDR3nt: TGTGCCAGCTCACCACCGACGGCGGGACTAGCGGGAGGTCTGTACTTC
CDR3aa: CASSPPTAGLAGGLYF

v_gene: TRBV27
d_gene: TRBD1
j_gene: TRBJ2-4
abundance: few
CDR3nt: TGTGCCAGCAGGTCACCGGGACAGTACATTCAGTACTTC
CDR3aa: CASRSPGQYIQYF

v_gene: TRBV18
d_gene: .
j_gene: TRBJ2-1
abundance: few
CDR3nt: TGTGCCAGCTCACCACAGGGCGGGCAGTTCTTC
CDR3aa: CASSPQGGQFF

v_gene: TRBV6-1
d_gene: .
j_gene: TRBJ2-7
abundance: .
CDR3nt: TGTGCCAGCACGGGCAGTACCTACGAGCAGTACTTC
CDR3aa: CASTGSTYEQYF

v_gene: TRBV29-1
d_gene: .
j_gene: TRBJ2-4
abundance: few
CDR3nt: TGCAGCGCTTCTTCTCACACGCGGGCCAAAAACATTCAGTACTTC
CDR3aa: CSASSHTRAKNIQYF

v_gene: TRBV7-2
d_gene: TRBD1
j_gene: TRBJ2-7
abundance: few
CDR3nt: TGTGCCAGCAGCCCGGGACAGGGTCCCTACGAGCAGTACTTC
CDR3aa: CASSPGQGPYEQYF

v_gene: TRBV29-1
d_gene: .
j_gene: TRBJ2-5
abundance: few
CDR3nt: TGCAGCGTTGGGGGGACGGGCCAGTACTTC
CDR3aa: CSVGGTGQYF

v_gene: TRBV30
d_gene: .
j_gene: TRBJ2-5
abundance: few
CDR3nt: TGTGCCTGGAGTGAAGAAGAGACCCAGTACTTC
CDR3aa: CAWSEEETQYF

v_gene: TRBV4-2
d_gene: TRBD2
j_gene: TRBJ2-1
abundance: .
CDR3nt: TGTGCCAGCAGCCCAGGGACTAGCGGGAGAAAGACCTACAATGAGCAGTTCTTC
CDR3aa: CASSPGTSGRKTYNEQFF